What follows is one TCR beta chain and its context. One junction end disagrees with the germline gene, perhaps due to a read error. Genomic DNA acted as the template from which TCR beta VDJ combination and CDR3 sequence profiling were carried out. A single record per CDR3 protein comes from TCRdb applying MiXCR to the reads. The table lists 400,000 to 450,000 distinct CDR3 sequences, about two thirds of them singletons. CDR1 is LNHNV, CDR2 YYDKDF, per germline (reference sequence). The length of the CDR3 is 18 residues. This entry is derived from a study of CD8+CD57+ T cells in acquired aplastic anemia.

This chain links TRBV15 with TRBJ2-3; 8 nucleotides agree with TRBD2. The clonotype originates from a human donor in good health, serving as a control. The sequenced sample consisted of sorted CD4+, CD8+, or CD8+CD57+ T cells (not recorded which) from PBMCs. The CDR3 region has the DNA TGCGCCGGCAGCTTAGGGCGCGTGAGCGGGGGAATCACAGATACGCAGTATTTT. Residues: CAGSLGRVSGGITDTQYF.